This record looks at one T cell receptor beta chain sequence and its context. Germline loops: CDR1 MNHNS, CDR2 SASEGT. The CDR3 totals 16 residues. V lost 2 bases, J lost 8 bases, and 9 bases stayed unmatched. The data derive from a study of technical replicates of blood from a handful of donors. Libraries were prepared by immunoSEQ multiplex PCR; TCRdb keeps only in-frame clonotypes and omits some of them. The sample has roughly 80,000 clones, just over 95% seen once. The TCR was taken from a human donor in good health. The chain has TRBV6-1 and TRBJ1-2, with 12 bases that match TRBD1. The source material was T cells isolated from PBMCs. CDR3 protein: CASSESPGQGAGGYTF. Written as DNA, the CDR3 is TGTGCCAGCAGTGAAAGCCCGGGACAGGGGGCTGGGGGCTACACCTTC.